These 29 T cell receptor beta chains share one sample of origin, sequenced in a study of CD8 T cells in ankylosing spondylitis. Findings and limits, study-wide: A motif of under ten highly homologous TCR beta variants was seen as apparently characteristic of ankylosing spondylitis blood.

Their recognized antigens are unknown. A single record per CDR3 protein comes from TCRdb applying MiXCR to the 5' RACE reads. In the table there are more than 650,000 distinct CDR3 sequences, 12% of which are singletons. Sequencing was done on a sample of blood, either unsorted or a sorted T cell fraction (not recorded which). These receptors came from a male donor with ankylosing spondylitis.

The J gene is TRBJ2-5, the V gene TRBV7-2; the match to TRBD2 covers 12 bases. J lost 5 bases, V lost 4 bases, and 5 bases had no gene match. In germline, CDR1 is SGHTA, CDR2 FQGNSA. The CDR3 loop spans 15 amino acids. CDR3 nucleotides: TGTGCCAGCAGCTACCGACTAGCGGGAGAGGAGACCCAGTACTTC. Translated: CASSYRLAGEETQYF. The variable domain in full, with the rest retrieved from reference TRBV7-2 and TRBJ2-5, is GAGVSQSPSNKVTEKGKDVELRCDPISGHTALYWYRQSLGQGLEFLIYFQGNSAPDKSGLPSDRFSAERTGGSVSTLTIQRTQQEDSAVYLCASSYRLAGEETQYFGPGTRLLVL.

In this sample, this clonotype turned up many times. CDR3 in DNA: TGTGCCAGCAGCTCGGACAGGGTGTATCAGCCCCAGCATTTT. Protein product: CASSSDRVYQPQHF. The gene calls are TRBV28 and TRBJ1-5, with TRBD1 matching over 8 bases. The junction had 6 bases not matched to a gene; V was cut back by 6 bases and J by 5 bases. CDR3 size: 14 residues. Germline CDR1 and CDR2: MDHEN and SYDVKM.

This clonotype has a count of ten or more. V usage is TRBV25-1 and J usage is TRBJ2-7; TRBD1 or TRBD2 may be the D gene (5 bases each). The germline gives CDR1 MGHDK, CDR2 SYGVNS. The CDR3 loop spans 16 amino acids. V was cut by 4 bases and J by 3 bases, with 19 bases left in between. The CDR3 coding sequence is TGTGCCAGCAGTGCTGTCGCCGGGACCCCGAACTACGAGCAGTACTTC. Translating gives CASSAVAGTPNYEQYF.

The V gene is TRBV28, the J gene TRBJ2-7; 8 nucleotides align to TRBD2. The germline gives CDR1 MDHEN, CDR2 SYDVKM. J gave up 6 bases and V 5 bases, and 9 bases lay outside the gene matches. This CDR3 region has 14 residues. CDR3 in amino acids: CASSPGTRNAEQYF. The CDR3 region has the DNA TGTGCCAGCAGTCCGGGGACTAGGAACGCCGAGCAGTACTTC.

There are a few counts of this clonotype. J is TRBJ2-7 and V is TRBV5-1, with 9 bases lining up with TRBD1. V shed 0 bases and J 7 bases; nucleotides not matched to a gene: 5. The CDR3 runs 14 residues. Germline V CDR1 and CDR2: SGHRS, YFSETQ. The CDR3 sequence is CASSLGDRVGEQYF. CDR3 sequence (DNA): TGCGCCAGCAGCTTGGGGGACAGGGTCGGTGAGCAGTACTTC. Variable domain in full (rest from reference TRBV5-1 and TRBJ2-7): KAGVTQTPRYLIKTRGQQVTLSCSPISGHRSVSWYQQTPGQGLQFLFEYFSETQRNKGNFPGRFSGRQFSNSRSEMNVSTLELGDSALYLCASSLGDRVGEQYFGPGTRLTVT.

Many counts were recorded for this clonotype. The rearrangement joins TRBV12-3 or TRBV12-4 to TRBJ1-3, with D possibly TRBD1 on 5 matching bases. The CDR3 consists of 14 residues. The germline V and J ends were trimmed by 4 bases and 2 bases, with 9 bases remaining between them. Written as DNA, the CDR3 is TGTGCCAGCAGTTCCGGGACCCCTGGAAACACCATATATTTT. Residues: CASSSGTPGNTIYF.

This clonotype was observed a few times. The chain carries TRBV6-1 and TRBJ2-7, with D possibly matching TRBD2 (6 bases). V was shortened by 5 bases and J by 5 bases, with 16 bases between the two germline ends. The length of the CDR3 is 14 residues. Per the germline V gene, CDR1 is MNHNS and CDR2 is SASEGT. CDR3 DNA sequence: TGTGCCAGCAGTCAAAGGGAGGCCGGGGACGAGCAGTACTTC. Protein: CASSQREAGDEQYF.

This chain links TRBV24-1 with TRBJ1-3; tentative D call: TRBD1 (6 bases). The CDR3 is 13 amino acids. The V end was cut by 4 bases, the J end by 10 bases, with 13 bases between. Germline V CDR1 and CDR2: KGHDR, SFDVKD. CDR3 protein: CATSEQGSGTIYF. CDR3 DNA: TGTGCCACCAGTGAACAGGGCTCGGGGACCATATATTTT.

Many counts were recorded for this clonotype. This sequence joins TRBV10-3 and TRBJ2-7; D is perhaps TRBD2 (5 bases). Germline V gene lookup returns CDR1 ENHRY and CDR2 SYGVKD. The V and J ends lost 4 bases and 3 bases respectively, with 16 bases between them. The CDR3 loop spans 15 amino acids. DNA for the CDR3: TGTGCCATCAGTGCCCTAGACTACCCGAGCTACGAGCAGTACTTC. It translates to CAISALDYPSYEQYF.

Many counts were recorded for this clonotype. The rearrangement uses TRBV29-1 and TRBJ2-1; 10 nucleotides line up with TRBD2. Germline loops: CDR1 SQVTM, CDR2 ANQGSEA. Germline trimming cut 0 bases from V and 7 bases from J; bases unmatched to any gene: 6. The CDR3 runs to 15 residues. DNA for the CDR3: TGCAGCGTTGAAGATCCCGCTAGCGGGAGAAATGAGCAGTTCTTC. Residues: CSVEDPASGRNEQFF.

This clonotype was observed at least ten times. The chain joins TRBV6-1 to TRBJ1-4; 9 bases agree with TRBD1. Per the germline V gene, CDR1 is MNHNS and CDR2 is SASEGT. V trimming: 8 bases; J trimming: 7 bases; junction bases outside the gene matches: 8. The CDR3 runs 14 residues. The CDR3 reads CASSTGGAGEKLFF. CDR3 bases: TGTGCCAGCTCTACAGGGGGCGCAGGTGAAAAACTGTTTTTT.

The rearrangement joins TRBV20-1 to TRBJ1-5, with unresolved D. The CDR3 covers 12 residues. Germline V CDR1 and CDR2: DFQATT, SNEGSKA (reference sequence). V gave up 7 bases and J gave up 7 bases, with 14 bases separating them. CDR3 protein: CSVGGVEQPQHF. The CDR3, as DNA: TGCAGTGTGGGTGGGGTGGAGCAGCCCCAGCATTTT.

This clonotype has a handful of counts. V gene TRBV28 combines with J gene TRBJ2-1; D uncertain. CDR1 is MDHEN and CDR2 is SYDVKM in the germline V gene. This CDR3 is built from 12 residues. Trimming removed 10 bases from V and 2 bases from J, with 9 bases in between. CDR3 bases: TGTGCCACCGGTGCGGCCTACAATGAGCAGTTCTTC. Residues: CATGAAYNEQFF.

This chain uses TRBV4-1 with TRBJ1-1; TRBD1 agrees at 8 bases. Germline assignment: CDR1 MGHRA and CDR2 YSYEKL. This CDR3 region has 16 residues. The J segment lost 4 bases and the V segment lost 1 base, leaving 8 bases of the junction unmatched. CDR3 amino acids: CASSQGGDRRGTEAFF. The CDR3 DNA is TGCGCCAGCAGCCAAGGGGGGGACAGGAGAGGCACTGAAGCTTTCTTT.

This rearrangement joins TRBV3-1 to TRBJ2-1; TRBD1 is a possible D gene (6 bases). Per germline, CDR1 LGHDT and CDR2 YNNKEL (reference sequence). The V and J ends lost 2 bases and 10 bases respectively, with 9 bases between them. This CDR3 region has 12 residues. The CDR3 sequence is CASSQLGAEQFF. CDR3 nucleotide sequence: TGTGCCAGCAGCCAATTGGGGGCGGAGCAGTTCTTC.

This clonotype has a handful of counts. The chain combines TRBV4-3 with TRBJ2-3; 8 nucleotides line up with TRBD2. Germline V lookup: CDR1 LGHNA, CDR2 YSLEER. Losses at the gene ends were 3 bases for V and 7 bases for J; bases not matched to a gene: 12. The CDR3 has 16 amino acids. In DNA, the CDR3 is TGCGCCAGCAGCCAGGGGAGACGAGCGGGAGTTTATACGCAGTATTTT. Its translation is CASSQGRRAGVYTQYF.

The V gene is TRBV6-2 or TRBV6-3, the J gene TRBJ2-5; 14 positions agree with TRBD2. V shed 2 bases and J 9 bases; nucleotides not matched to a gene: 8. CDR3 length: 16 residues. Germline CDR1 reads MNHEY; CDR2 reads SVGEGT. DNA for the CDR3: TGTGCCAGCAGTTACGGACTAGCGGGGGGCTCAGGGGCCCAGTACTTC. It encodes CASSYGLAGGSGAQYF.

The chain couples TRBV6-6 to TRBJ1-5; D possibly corresponds to TRBD1 (5 bases). CDR1 is MNHNY and CDR2 is SVGAGI in the germline V gene (reference sequence). This CDR3 contains 13 residues. Trimming left V 7 bases short and J 6 bases short, with 13 bases between. CDR3: CASTLWGFQPQHF. The CDR3 DNA follows: TGTGCCAGCACCCTCTGGGGGTTTCAGCCCCAGCATTTT.

This clonotype was observed at least ten times. The chain combines TRBV5-5 with TRBJ2-3; D gene ambiguous. Between the trimmed V and J ends, which lost 0 bases and 7 bases, there was a span of 9 bases. The CDR3 runs to 13 residues. Germline values: CDR1 SGHKS, CDR2 YYEKEE (reference sequence). The CDR3 protein is CASSLGSPHTQYF. CDR3 DNA sequence: TGTGCCAGCAGCTTGGGGTCCCCCCATACGCAGTATTTT.

This chain uses TRBV5-1 with TRBJ2-2; unclear D gene. With 4 bases removed from V and 1 base from J, the gap between germline ends came to 14 bases. CDR1 and CDR2 (germline): SGHRS, YFSETQ. The CDR3 sequence is 16 residues long. The CDR3, as DNA: TGCGCCAGCAGCCCGAGCCAGGCTCTGAACACCGGGGAGCTGTTTTTT. This gives the protein CASSPSQALNTGELFF. The variable domain in full, with the rest retrieved from reference TRBV5-1 and TRBJ2-2, is KAGVTQTPRYLIKTRGQQVTLSCSPISGHRSVSWYQQTPGQGLQFLFEYFSETQRNKGNFPGRFSGRQFSNSRSEMNVSTLELGDSALYLCASSPSQALNTGELFFGEGSRLTVL.

This clonotype was seen a few times. CDR3 residues: CASSPGTGNTIYF. The CDR3 DNA sequence: TGTGCCAGCTCACCAGGGACTGGAAACACCATATATTTT. V gene TRBV18 combines with J gene TRBJ1-3; D unclear. CDR1 KGHSH and CDR2 LQKENI come from the germline V gene. Trimming shortened V by 2 bases and J by 2 bases, and 4 bases separated the two germline ends. The CDR3 sequence is 13 residues long.

The V and J genes are TRBV5-1 and TRBJ2-3; 8 bases agree with TRBD1. Germline V gene lookup returns CDR1 SGHRS and CDR2 YFSETQ. The CDR3 is 17 residues long. Trimming took 4 bases from V and 3 from J; bases not matched to a gene: 13. Here the CDR3 DNA reads TGCGCCAGCAGCCCACGAGACAGACAGGGGAGGACAGATACGCAGTATTTT. Residues: CASSPRDRQGRTDTQYF.

This clonotype has ten or more counts. This chain joins TRBV5-1 and TRBJ2-3; a possible D gene is TRBD1 (6 bases). The CDR3 spans 15 residues. Germline CDR1 reads SGHRS; CDR2 reads YFSETQ. The V and J ends lost 2 bases and 0 bases respectively, with 10 bases between them. This CDR3 reads CASSFQTGSTDTQYF. The CDR3 DNA follows: TGCGCCAGCAGCTTCCAAACAGGGAGCACAGATACGCAGTATTTT.

This chain links TRBV30 with TRBJ2-2; 13 bases fit TRBD2. CDR1 and CDR2 (germline): GTSNPN, SVGIG (reference sequence). This CDR3 region has 15 residues. V shed 2 bases, J shed 6 bases, and the junction held 3 bases outside the gene matches. The CDR3 here is CAWSRGLAGAGELFF. CDR3 DNA: TGTGCCTGGAGTCGAGGACTAGCGGGAGCCGGGGAGCTGTTTTTT.

This clonotype was observed a few times. This chain joins TRBV7-2 and TRBJ2-1; a possible D gene is TRBD2 (5 bases). The germline V and J ends were trimmed by 0 bases and 2 bases, with 8 bases remaining between them. In germline, CDR1 is SGHTA, CDR2 FQGNSA. The CDR3 is 15 residues long. CDR3 sequence (DNA): TGTGCCAGCAGCTTAGCGACTATTACCTACAATGAGCAGTTCTTC. Amino acid sequence: CASSLATITYNEQFF.

CDR3 in amino acids: CASSYLGGGGYTF. In DNA, the CDR3 is TGTGCCAGCAGTTACCTGGGGGGAGGAGGCTACACCTTC. The chain carries TRBV6-5 and TRBJ1-2; D perhaps matches TRBD1 (5 bases). The CDR3 is 13 amino acids. Germline values: CDR1 MNHEY, CDR2 SVGAGI. Trimming pared 2 bases from V and 8 bases from J, leaving 12 bases between.

The J gene is TRBJ1-4, the V gene TRBV20-1; no clear D. Trimming took 6 bases from V and 3 from J, leaving 11 bases between them. The germline gives CDR1 DFQATT, CDR2 SNEGSKA (reference sequence). This CDR3 has 13 residues. The CDR3 DNA reads TGCAGTGCCACTATCGACGCTAATGAAAAACTGTTTTTT. Amino acids: CSATIDANEKLFF.

CDR3 DNA sequence: TGTGCCAGCACCGGGGGGTTGACCGATGTCATGAACACTGAAGCTTTCTTT. It yields the protein CASTGGLTDVMNTEAFF. The V gene is TRBV12-3 or TRBV12-4, the J gene TRBJ1-1, with D possibly matching TRBD1 (5 bases). V was shortened by 7 bases and J by 0 bases, with 21 bases between the two germline ends. The CDR3 is 17 amino acids.

The sample holds a few counts of this clonotype. The chain carries TRBV6-6 and TRBJ2-7, with D maybe TRBD1 (5 bases). Trimming left V 5 bases short and J 7 bases short, with 15 bases between. Germline-derived CDR1 and CDR2 are MNHNY and SVGAGI (reference sequence). This CDR3 spans 13 amino acids. The DNA for the CDR3 is TGTGCCAGCAGTGGAAAGGGGTCCTTGGAGCAGTACTTC. Protein sequence: CASSGKGSLEQYF.